The next 2 T cell receptor beta chains were all read from a single sample in a study of metastatic and nonmetastatic thyroid tumors. TCRdb called clones again from the PCR reads with MiXCR. The sample gives approximately 40,000 clones, 9.5% to 12% of which show up once; roughly a quarter is in the top ten. Not a single patient had been given any form of treatment at any point before undergoing thyroid surgery. Sequencing input: blood. These receptors came from a female donor with papillary thyroid cancer or a benign thyroid nodule (not recorded which). Some clones in this sample may be carry-over from other donors' samples.

This clone appeared many times. The chain uses TRBV7-2 and TRBJ2-7; 7 nucleotides match TRBD1. V gave up 6 bases and J gave up 0 bases; unmatched junction bases: 5. The CDR3 is 14 residues long. Per germline, CDR1 SGHTA and CDR2 FQGNSA. The CDR3 region has the DNA TGTGCCAGCAGTGAACAGGGGATCTCCTACGAGCAGTACTTC. It codes for CASSEQGISYEQYF.

This clone was picked up many times. A read error may account for a junction end that differs from germline. The V gene is TRBV15, the J gene TRBJ2-7; 10 bases map to TRBD1. Germline CDR1 reads LNHNV; CDR2 reads YYDKDF (reference sequence). This CDR3 is built from 14 residues. The CDR3 spells CATNRPGTGDEQYF. In DNA, the CDR3 is TGTGCCACCAACAGACCCGGGACAGGGGACGAGCAGTACTTC.